These T cell receptor beta chains were read from a single sample in a study of blood T cells in healthy people across ages. One entry per CDR3 protein, called by TCRdb with MiXCR from the 5' RACE reads. The sample includes roughly 830,000 distinct CDR3 sequences, approximately 65% seen only once; the top ten take approximately 30%. The sample was blood. All receptors come from a man under 40 in good health. Each CDR3 is given with its conserved first and last residue. D genes are given only for firm matches. Rows may omit the clone size; those that give it use once, few, many or a size class.

v_call	d_call	clone_size	j_call	cdr3_nt	cdr3_aa
TRBV20-1	TRBD1	NA	TRBJ1-4	TGCAGTGCTAGTCCCGGGACAGGGAATGAAAAACTGTTTTTT	CSASPGTGNEKLFF
TRBV9	NA	NA	TRBJ2-2	TGTGCCAGCAGCGTAGGACAGAACACCGGGGAGCTGTTTTTT	CASSVGQNTGELFF
TRBV12-3/TRBV12-4	NA	few	TRBJ2-7	TGTGCCAGCGGGCGGGCCTACGAGCAGTACTTC	CASGRAYEQYF
TRBV7-6	NA	once	TRBJ2-7	TGTGCCAGCAGCCTTTCCACCCCCGGACAGAGCTACGAGCAGTACTTC	CASSLSTPGQSYEQYF
TRBV9	NA	NA	TRBJ1-2	TGTGCCAGCAGCGTATGGAAGGGGGGGAACTATGGCTACACCTTC	CASSVWKGGNYGYTF
TRBV7-2	TRBD1	NA	TRBJ1-1	TGTGCCAGCAGTTCCCTTGGAGGGACAGCAAGGAACACTGAAGCTTTCTTT	CASSSLGGTARNTEAFF
TRBV7-2	NA	NA	TRBJ2-1	TGTGCCAGCAGAAAGGGACTTCTCTCCTACAATGAGCAGTTCTTC	CASRKGLLSYNEQFF
TRBV7-2	NA	NA	TRBJ2-3	TGTTCCAGCAGTGGGACGCACACAGATACGCAGTATTTT	CSSSGTHTDTQYF
TRBV20-1	NA	NA	TRBJ1-2	TGCAGTGCTAGTGTTCGAGGGCCGGACTATGGCTACACCTTC	CSASVRGPDYGYTF
TRBV20-1	NA	once	TRBJ1-6	TGCAGTGCCCATTATGCGAATTCACCCCTCCACTTT	CSAHYANSPLHF
TRBV7-9	NA	NA	TRBJ2-1	TGTGCCAGCAGCTCCCAGGACAATGAGCAGTTCTTC	CASSSQDNEQFF
TRBV25-1	NA	NA	TRBJ1-2	TGTGCCAGCAGTCAAGGACAGTATTACTATGGCTACACCTTC	CASSQGQYYYGYTF
TRBV5-6	NA	NA	TRBJ2-7	TGTGCCAGCAGCTTGGTACAGTACTACGAGCAGTACTTC	CASSLVQYYEQYF
TRBV7-2	NA	NA	TRBJ2-7	TGTGCCAGCAGCCCCCAAGACAGGGAGGTATCCCACGAGCAGTACTTC	CASSPQDREVSHEQYF
TRBV7-2	NA	NA	TRBJ2-5	TGTGCCAGCAGCCCACAGCCAAATTGGTACCAAGAGACCCAGTACTTC	CASSPQPNWYQETQYF
TRBV19	NA	NA	TRBJ2-7	TGTGCCAGTAATCATACTCTCAAGGGTGGCTACGAGCAGTACTTC	CASNHTLKGGYEQYF
TRBV12-3/TRBV12-4	TRBD2	NA	TRBJ2-1	TGTGCCAGCAGTTCAGGAGTAGCGGGGGGAAATGAGCAGTTCTTC	CASSSGVAGGNEQFF
TRBV5-1	NA	NA	TRBJ1-2	TGCGCCAGCAGCTTGGCGTATGGTAATGGCTACACCTTC	CASSLAYGNGYTF
TRBV7-8	NA	NA	TRBJ1-1	TGTGCCAGCAGCTCCCGGGAAGTCGCGGGGTGGACTGAAGCTTTCTTT	CASSSREVAGWTEAFF
TRBV27	NA	NA	TRBJ2-7	TGTGCCAGCAGTTTCGGACCCTTCTACGAGCAGTACTTC	CASSFGPFYEQYF
TRBV12-3/TRBV12-4	NA	NA	TRBJ1-6	TGTGCCAGCAGCCCCGGATTGGGGTCCAATTCACCCCTCCACTTT	CASSPGLGSNSPLHF
TRBV4-3	NA	few	TRBJ2-7	TGCGCCAGCAGCCAAAACAAGGGGGGCAGGAGGTCCTACGAGCAGTACTTC	CASSQNKGGRRSYEQYF
TRBV28	NA	NA	TRBJ2-7	TGTGCCAGCAGGATTGGGGGCGTGGAGGGCTACGAGCAGTACTTC	CASRIGGVEGYEQYF
TRBV9	TRBD1	few	TRBJ1-2	TGTGCCAGCAGCGTAGCTATTACAGGGGGACGGTATGGCTACACCTTC	CASSVAITGGRYGYTF
TRBV12-3/TRBV12-4	NA	NA	TRBJ2-1	TGTGCCAGCAGTACCAATTTGAGGAATGAGCAGTTCTTC	CASSTNLRNEQFF
TRBV7-2	TRBD2	NA	TRBJ2-7	TGTGCCAGCAGCATTTCTAGCGGGGGACTTCGCTACGAGCAGTACTTC	CASSISSGGLRYEQYF
TRBV4-2	NA	few	TRBJ2-7	TGTGCCAGCAGCCAAGATGGAGGCCGCGCCTACGAGCAGTACTTC	CASSQDGGRAYEQYF
TRBV7-9	NA	NA	TRBJ2-5	TGTGCCAGCAACATAAACGAAGAGACCCAGTACTTC	CASNINEETQYF
TRBV29-1	TRBD1	few	TRBJ1-5	TGCAGCGTTGTGACAGGGGACGGCAATCAGCCCCAGCATTTT	CSVVTGDGNQPQHF
TRBV12-3/TRBV12-4	TRBD2	few	TRBJ2-3	TGTGCCAGCAGTCCCTCACTAGCGGGGACAGATACGCAGTATTTT	CASSPSLAGTDTQYF
TRBV7-2	TRBD2	once	TRBJ2-7	TGTGCCAGCAGCCACGGGACTAGCGGGGCCTACGAGCAGTACTTC	CASSHGTSGAYEQYF
TRBV12-3/TRBV12-4	NA	few	TRBJ2-7	TGTGCCAGCAGGGGAGACGGGACCTCCTACGAGCAGTACTTC	CASRGDGTSYEQYF
TRBV27	NA	NA	TRBJ1-6	TGTGCCAGCAGACAGGGCTATAATTCACCCCTCCACTTT	CASRQGYNSPLHF
TRBV12-3/TRBV12-4	NA	NA	TRBJ1-1	TGTGCCAGCAATGACCCGGGAACTGAAGCTTTCTTT	CASNDPGTEAFF
TRBV2	TRBD2	NA	TRBJ2-7	TGTGCCAGCAGTGAAGTGTTAGCGGGGACCTACGAGCAGTACTTC	CASSEVLAGTYEQYF
TRBV4-2	TRBD1	few	TRBJ2-3	TGTGCCAGCAGCCTGACAGGGGAATACGGCACAGATACGCAGTATTTT	CASSLTGEYGTDTQYF
TRBV28	NA	NA	TRBJ2-5	TGTGCCAGCAGTCTAACAGGGCTGGCAGAGACCCAGTACTTC	CASSLTGLAETQYF
TRBV7-8	NA	NA	TRBJ2-7	TGTGCCAGCAGCCTCAAGGGGCCTAGCTCCTACGAGCAGTACTTC	CASSLKGPSSYEQYF
TRBV6-5	TRBD1	once	TRBJ2-5	TGTGCCACCGGTAGGGGGCTGGAGACCCAGTACTTC	CATGRGLETQYF
TRBV3-1	TRBD1	NA	TRBJ2-1	TGTGCCAGCAGCCAAGGGACAGGGGGCATCAATGAGCAGTTCTTC	CASSQGTGGINEQFF
TRBV27	NA	NA	TRBJ2-7	TGTGCCAGCAGTCCCCAAGGTGGGGCAGCCTACGAGCAGTACTTC	CASSPQGGAAYEQYF
TRBV12-3/TRBV12-4	NA	NA	TRBJ2-7	TGTGCCAGCAGTTCCCAAAGTCCCTACGAGCAGTACTTC	CASSSQSPYEQYF